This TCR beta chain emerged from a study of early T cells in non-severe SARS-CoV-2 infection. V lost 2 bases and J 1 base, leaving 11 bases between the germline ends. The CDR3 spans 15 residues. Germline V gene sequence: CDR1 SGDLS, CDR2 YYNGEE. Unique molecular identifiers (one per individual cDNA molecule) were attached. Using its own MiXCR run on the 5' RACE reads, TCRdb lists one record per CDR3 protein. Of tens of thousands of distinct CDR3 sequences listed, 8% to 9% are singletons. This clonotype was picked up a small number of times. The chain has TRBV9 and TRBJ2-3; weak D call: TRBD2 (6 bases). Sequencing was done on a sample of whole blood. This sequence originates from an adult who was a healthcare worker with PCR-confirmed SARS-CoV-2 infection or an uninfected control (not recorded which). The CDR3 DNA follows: TGTGCCAGCAGCGTTGGGACTGTCGGCACAGATACGCAGTATTTT. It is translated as CASSVGTVGTDTQYF.